This T cell receptor (beta chain) was sequenced for a study of beta chain features in type 1 diabetes. Study-level results: Insertion counts at VDJ junctions were lower in type 1 diabetes patients, who also showed more deletions there.

Regarding this clone: Its matching antigen is unknown.

The CDR3 is 12 amino acids. After removal of 6 bases from V and 9 bases from J, the junction contained 4 bases not matched to a gene. Germline-derived CDR1 and CDR2 are MNHNS and SASEGT. Expressed TCRB transcripts were sequenced after all isolated RNA was converted to cDNA. Libraries were prepared by immunoSEQ multiplex PCR; TCRdb keeps only in-frame clonotypes and omits some of them. The sample yields 390,000 or so clones, approximately 15% seen once. The chain links TRBV6-1 to TRBJ2-7; 11 bases are shared with TRBD2. The TCR was taken from a man aged 25-45 years in good health. Sequencing was done on a sample of naive CD4+ T cells from blood. CDR3 residues: CASRMTSGTQYV. CDR3 nucleotides: TGTGCCAGCAGGATGACTAGCGGGACGCAGTACGTC.